Shown below are 10 T cell receptor beta chains from a single sample sequenced in a study of blood T cell repertoires in COVID-19. The method was immunoSEQ multiplex PCR; TCRdb's version includes in-frame clones alone and lacks a portion of them. The table has tens of thousands of clones, 85% to 90% seen once. Sequencing input: peripheral blood. Source of these receptors: a man over 45 with active COVID-19.

This chain uses TRBV5-1 with TRBJ1-6, with 7 bases aligning to TRBD1. The CDR3 consists of 15 residues. With V trimmed by 4 bases and J by 7 bases, 8 bases remained unmatched. Germline CDR1 SGHRS, CDR2 YFSETQ. DNA of the CDR3: TGCGCCAGCAGCCAAGGGACAGCGCTGAATTCACCCCTCCACTTT. Translation: CASSQGTALNSPLHF. Drawing the rest from reference TRBV5-1 and TRBJ1-6, the complete variable domain is KAGVTQTPRYLIKTRGQQVTLSCSPISGHRSVSWYQQTPGQGLQFLFEYFSETQRNKGNFPGRFSGRQFSNSRSEMNVSTLELGDSALYLCASSQGTALNSPLHFGNGTRLTVT.

The chain links TRBV29-1 to TRBJ2-1, with 11 bases aligning to TRBD1. Looked up from germline, CDR1 is SQVTM and CDR2 is ANQGSEA. The CDR3 extends over 14 amino acids. The J segment lost 6 bases and the V segment lost 6 bases, leaving 7 bases of the junction unmatched. Here the CDR3 reads CSVDRGRGGNEQFF. DNA for the CDR3: TGCAGCGTGGACAGGGGGCGCGGTGGCAATGAGCAGTTCTTC.

In DNA, the CDR3 is TGCGCCAGCAGCTTGGGGCAGGGATCAGGGGGAGATACGCAGTATTTT. This gives the protein CASSLGQGSGGDTQYF. The gene calls are TRBV5-1 and TRBJ2-3; 7 bases map to TRBD1. V lost 0 bases and J lost 5; bases outside the gene matches: 9. The CDR3 consists of 16 residues. The germline CDR1 and CDR2 sequences are SGHRS and YFSETQ.

This clone was seen a few times. V gene TRBV6-1 combines with J gene TRBJ1-1; 7 positions agree with TRBD1. The CDR3 runs 16 residues. V shed 2 bases, J shed 2 bases, and the junction held 8 bases outside the gene matches. Looked up from germline, CDR1 is MNHNS and CDR2 is SASEGT. The CDR3 spells CASSEPGQPRNTEAFF. CDR3 nucleotides: TGTGCCAGCAGTGAACCGGGACAGCCTAGAAACACTGAAGCTTTCTTT.

V gene TRBV15 combines with J gene TRBJ2-4; 7 positions agree with TRBD1. This CDR3 comprises 14 residues. V was clipped by 1 base and J by 8 bases; unmatched bases: 5. Germline V CDR1 and CDR2: LNHNV, YYDKDF (reference sequence). The CDR3 loop reads CATSRVDRVDIQYF. Here the CDR3 DNA reads TGTGCCACCAGCAGAGTTGACAGGGTGGACATTCAGTACTTC.

The rearrangement links TRBV5-1 to TRBJ2-2, with D tentatively TRBD2 (5 bases). Trimming took off 4 bases at V and 1 base at J, with 11 bases between the two ends. Germline V gene lookup returns CDR1 SGHRS and CDR2 YFSETQ. CDR3 length equals 15 residues. This chain's CDR3 is CASSEDSVNTGELFF. Here the CDR3 DNA reads TGCGCCAGCAGCGAGGATAGCGTGAACACCGGGGAGCTGTTTTTT.

The V call is TRBV7-6, the J call TRBJ1-5, with D maybe TRBD1 (6 bases). The CDR3 sequence is 15 residues long. Between the trimmed V and J ends, which lost 0 bases and 6 bases, there was a span of 12 bases. CDR1 is SGHVS and CDR2 is FNYEAQ in the germline V gene. The DNA for the CDR3 is TGTGCCAGCAGCTTAGCAGCAGGGGAAGGTCAGCCCCAGCATTTT. Translating it yields CASSLAAGEGQPQHF.

This sequence joins TRBV15 and TRBJ2-5; 10 nucleotides agree with TRBD2. Germline V lookup: CDR1 LNHNV, CDR2 YYDKDF (reference sequence). Trimming at V came to 0 bases and at J to 5 bases, leaving 0 bases not matched to a gene. CDR3 length: 14 residues. CDR3 loop: CATSRDSGGETQYF. Here the CDR3 DNA reads TGTGCCACCAGCAGAGATAGCGGGGGGGAGACCCAGTACTTC.

V gene TRBV3-1 (or the pseudogene TRBV3-2) combines with J gene TRBJ1-1; perhaps TRBD1 as D (6 bases). Germline values: CDR1 LGHDT, CDR2 YNNKEL (reference sequence). The CDR3 totals 15 residues. V shed 3 bases and J shed 2 bases, with 13 bases lying between them. CDR3 region: CASSHSGGSNTEAFF. CDR3 nucleotides: TGTGCCAGCAGCCATTCGGGGGGCAGTAACACTGAAGCTTTCTTT.

This clone was seen more than once but under ten times. The rearrangement joins TRBV4-2 to TRBJ2-5, with D unresolved. V lost 0 bases to trimming and J lost 4 bases, with 9 bases between them. Germline lookup yields CDR1 LGHNA and CDR2 YNFKEQ. The CDR3 extends over 14 amino acids. The CDR3 DNA sequence: TGTGCCAGCAGCCAAGATTTAGAGGCAGAGACCCAGTACTTC. Its translation: CASSQDLEAETQYF.